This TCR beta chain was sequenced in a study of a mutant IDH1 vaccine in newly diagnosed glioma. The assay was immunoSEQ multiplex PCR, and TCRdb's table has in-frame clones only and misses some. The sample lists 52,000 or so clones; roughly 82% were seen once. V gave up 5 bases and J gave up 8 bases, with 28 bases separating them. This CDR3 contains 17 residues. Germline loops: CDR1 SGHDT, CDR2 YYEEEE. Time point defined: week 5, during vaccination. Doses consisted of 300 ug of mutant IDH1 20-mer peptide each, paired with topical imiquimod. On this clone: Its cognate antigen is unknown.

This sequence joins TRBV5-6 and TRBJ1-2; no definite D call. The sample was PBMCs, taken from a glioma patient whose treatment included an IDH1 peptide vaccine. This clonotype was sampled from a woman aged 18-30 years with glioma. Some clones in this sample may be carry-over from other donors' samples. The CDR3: CASRPARWHGVRQGYTF. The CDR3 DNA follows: TGTGCCAGCAGACCGGCGAGGTGGCACGGTGTACGGCAGGGCTACACCTTC.